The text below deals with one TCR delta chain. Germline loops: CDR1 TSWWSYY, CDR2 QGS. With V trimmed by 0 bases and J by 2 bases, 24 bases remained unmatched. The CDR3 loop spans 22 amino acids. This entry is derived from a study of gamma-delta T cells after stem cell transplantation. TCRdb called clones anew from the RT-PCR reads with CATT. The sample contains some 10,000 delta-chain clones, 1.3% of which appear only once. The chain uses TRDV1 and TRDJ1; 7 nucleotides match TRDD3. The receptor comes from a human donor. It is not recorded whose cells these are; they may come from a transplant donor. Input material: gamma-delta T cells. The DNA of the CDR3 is TGTGCTCTTGGGGAACTCGGAACCTACGTTGGTAATTTTGGGGGAAAGACCGATAAACTCATCTTT. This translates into CALGELGTYVGNFGGKTDKLIF.